These 15 T cell receptor beta chains were all obtained from the same sample, sequenced in a study of human T cells and chemical hapten exposure. MiXCR was run by TCRdb on the RACE reads, yielding one entry per CDR3 protein. The table includes a few hundred thousand distinct CDR3 sequences, about 6.9% detected once. Regarding time point: patch test 2, 6 weeks after DPC sensitization. Treatment described: therapeutic diphenylcyclopropenone sensitization with weekly scalp DPC. Here the sequenced sample was whole blood, taken in connection with sensitization to the hapten diphenylcyclopropenone (DPC). These receptors were taken from a young woman with alopecia areata. Some clones in this sample may be carry-over from other donors' samples.

This clonotype occurred a few times. The gene calls are TRBV29-1 and TRBJ2-4; 8 bases are shared with TRBD1. The length of the CDR3 is 13 residues. Looked up from germline, CDR1 is SQVTM and CDR2 is ANQGSEA. The junction had 7 bases not matched to a gene; V was cut back by 4 bases and J by 8 bases. The CDR3 region is CSVAGQDHYIQYF. The CDR3 bases are TGCAGCGTTGCGGGACAGGATCACTACATTCAGTACTTC. Supplemented by reference TRBV29-1 and TRBJ2-4, the full variable domain reads SAVISQKPSRDICQRGTSLTIQCQVDSQVTMMFWYRQQPGQSLTLIATANQGSEATYESGFVIDKFPISRPNLTFSTLTVSNMSPEDSSIYLCSVAGQDHYIQYFGAGTRLSVL.

This clonotype was counted at least ten times. The rearrangement links TRBV10-3 to TRBJ2-5, with 7 bases aligning to TRBD1. Germline trimming cut 4 bases from V and 3 bases from J; bases unmatched to any gene: 5. The germline gives CDR1 ENHRY, CDR2 SYGVKD. The CDR3 totals 14 residues. This chain's CDR3 is CAISGRDSEETQYF. DNA of the CDR3: TGTGCCATCAGTGGCCGGGACAGCGAAGAGACCCAGTACTTC.

This clonotype was detected many times. The rearrangement uses TRBV18 and TRBJ2-2; maybe TRBD2 (5 bases). The germline V gene encodes CDR1 KGHSH and CDR2 LQKENI. The CDR3 sequence is 12 residues long. V was pared by 2 bases and J by 10 bases, with 8 bases between. The CDR3 here is CASSPGGMELFF. The CDR3 DNA reads TGTGCCAGCTCACCAGGAGGAATGGAGCTGTTTTTT.

This clonotype has ten or more counts. The chain has TRBV18 and TRBJ1-2, with TRBD1 as a possible D gene (5 bases). V lost 0 bases and J lost 8, with 10 bases in between. The CDR3 length is 13 residues. The germline CDR1 and CDR2 sequences are KGHSH and LQKENI. The DNA of the CDR3 is TGTGCCAGCTCACCACCGTCCGGGGCCGGCTACACCTTC. Residues: CASSPPSGAGYTF. Variable domain in full (rest from reference TRBV18 and TRBJ1-2): NAGVMQNPRHLVRRRGQEARLRCSPMKGHSHVYWYRQLPEEGLKFMVYLQKENIIDESGMPKERFSAEFPKEGPSILRIQQVVRGDSAAYFCASSPPSGAGYTFGSGTRLTVV.

This clonotype was observed a few times. The chain is built from TRBV6-2 or TRBV6-3 and TRBJ2-1; a possible D gene is TRBD2 (5 bases). CDR3 length: 12 residues. From germline, CDR1 is MNHEY and CDR2 SVGEGT. V lost 2 bases and J lost 7, with 6 bases in between. DNA for the CDR3: TGTGCCAGCAGTTACACTAGAAATGAGCAGTTCTTC. As protein: CASSYTRNEQFF.

This clonotype has only a few counts. The J gene is TRBJ2-7, the V gene TRBV14; possibly TRBD1 for D (6 bases). There are 17 residues in the CDR3. Germline V gene lookup returns CDR1 SGHDN and CDR2 FVKESK. The ends were cut back, 0 bases at V and 0 bases at J, with 15 bases in the middle. The CDR3 DNA reads as TGTGCCAGCAGCCAAGATCGGGCAGGGGCGGGCTCCTACGAGCAGTACTTC. Amino acids: CASSQDRAGAGSYEQYF.

This chain uses TRBV29-1 with TRBJ2-7, with 9 bases fitting TRBD2. The CDR3 covers 16 residues. Germline V gene sequence: CDR1 SQVTM, CDR2 ANQGSEA. The V segment lost 4 bases and the J segment 0 bases; nucleotides outside the gene matches: 10. The CDR3 reads CSVVGLAGLSSYEQYF. In DNA, the CDR3 is TGCAGCGTTGTAGGGCTAGCGGGGCTTAGCTCCTACGAGCAGTACTTC.

This clonotype was picked up many times. The V call is TRBV4-1, the J call TRBJ2-3; 10 bases line up with TRBD1. The CDR3 totals 16 residues. V gave up 4 bases and J gave up 1 base; unmatched junction bases: 5. Germline CDR1 reads MGHRA; CDR2 reads YSYEKL. The DNA for the CDR3 is TGCGCCAGCAGCCTAGGGGACAGGGGAGGCACAGATACGCAGTATTTT. Residues: CASSLGDRGGTDTQYF.

This clonotype was recorded many times. V gene TRBV5-1 combines with J gene TRBJ1-6, with 7 bases lining up with TRBD1. The CDR3 is made up of 15 amino acids. Germline trimming cut 5 bases from V and 10 bases from J; bases unmatched to any gene: 12. CDR1 SGHRS and CDR2 YFSETQ come from the germline V gene. The CDR3 spells CASRPDSRGRSPLHF. CDR3 nucleotides: TGCGCCAGCAGACCCGACTCGAGGGGGCGGTCACCCCTCCACTTT.

This chain's CDR3 is CASRKTNQETQYF. The DNA for the CDR3 is TGTGCCAGCAGAAAGACCAACCAAGAGACCCAGTACTTC. The rearrangement uses TRBV12-3 or TRBV12-4 and TRBJ2-5; D call uncertain. Trimming took off 6 bases at V and 0 bases at J, with 8 bases between the two ends. This CDR3 region has 13 residues.

This clonotype has a count of ten or more. V usage is TRBV4-1 and J usage is TRBJ2-7; D is perhaps TRBD1 or TRBD2 (5 bases each). Germline CDR1 reads MGHRA; CDR2 reads YSYEKL. V was trimmed by 2 bases and J by 7 bases, leaving 12 bases between them. This CDR3 comprises 13 residues. The CDR3, as DNA: TGCGCCAGCAGCCAACTGAGGGGTGGTGAGCAGTACTTC. It yields the protein CASSQLRGGEQYF.

This clonotype was observed a handful of times. CDR3 in amino acids: CASSEWLAEIYEQYF. The CDR3 bases are TGTGCCAGCAGTGAGTGGCTAGCGGAGATCTACGAGCAGTACTTC. The rearrangement uses TRBV2 and TRBJ2-7; 7 bases agree with TRBD2. The trim removed 3 bases at V and 3 bases at J, leaving 8 bases unmatched. CDR1 is SNHLY, CDR2 FYNNEI, per germline. This CDR3 contains 15 residues.

In its sample, this clonotype was seen a few times. The gene calls are TRBV6-5 and TRBJ2-2; D gene uncertain. With 11 bases removed from V and 2 bases from J, the gap between germline ends came to 12 bases. Per germline, CDR1 MNHEY and CDR2 SVGAGI. The CDR3 is made up of 13 amino acids. The CDR3: CASATGNTGELFF. The CDR3 DNA sequence: TGTGCCTCCGCAACCGGTAACACCGGGGAGCTGTTTTTT.

The chain uses TRBV10-3 and TRBJ2-1; 7 nucleotides align to TRBD1. Per germline, CDR1 ENHRY and CDR2 SYGVKD. J was trimmed by 8 bases and V by 2 bases; bases with no gene match: 15. This CDR3 spans 17 amino acids. Here the CDR3 DNA reads TGTGCCATCAGTGAGGAAGTAGGAACAGGGGCCCGGGATGAGCAGTTCTTC. This encodes CAISEEVGTGARDEQFF.

To note about this clonotype: This could be a read error, since a much larger clone is one nucleotide away. This CDR3 is missing its conserved last phenylalanine or tryptophan, likely due to a read error. The V gene is TRBV12-3 or TRBV12-4, the J gene TRBJ1-6; D is unresolved. The CDR3 length is 14 residues. V gave up 4 bases and J gave up 6 bases, with 10 bases separating them. CDR3 loop: CASSSQAFNSPLHL. The CDR3 nucleotides read TGTGCCAGCAGTTCCCAAGCCTTTAATTCACCCCTCCACCTT.